A selection of T cell receptor beta chains follows, all from one sample in a study of shared clonotypes between healthy human individuals. Only in-frame clones appear in the TCRdb table, and some are missing; sequencing was by immunoSEQ multiplex PCR. Of some 2,100,000 clones in the sample, 90% to 97% were seen once. Sequences were obtained from naive CD4+ T cells sorted from blood. The receptors come from a man aged 18 to 30 in good health. Each CDR3 is given without its conserved first and last residue.

>TRBJ2-7|TRBV6-5
ASSYSSSGAYEQY
>TRBJ2-3|TRBV5-1
ASSFTAGGDTQY
>.|TRBV29-1
SASRGSEINEQY
>TRBJ2-3|TRBV29-1
SAAQGLSTDTQY
>TRBJ1-4|TRBV30
AWSSQDREKLF
>TRBJ1-2|TRBV11-2
ASSSQTGQGYT
>TRBJ1-2|TRBV6-1
ASSADSAGGYT
>TRBJ2-3|TRBV5-1
ASSLEGISTDTQY
>TRBJ2-7|TRBV19
ASGSSTASGRAQQY
>TRBJ2-7|TRBV5-1
ASSFSQGFGEQY
>TRBJ1-5|TRBV6-5
ASQSVGEPQH
>TRBJ1-1|TRBV7-8
ASSSQLGANEDTEAF
>TRBJ2-7|TRBV7-8
ASSLVGPHEQY
>TRBJ2-6|TRBV7-9
ASSLPGTGPSGANVLT
>TRBJ1-1|TRBV2
ASRASGQGITEAF
>TRBJ1-2|TRBV9
ASSASQTITGGGGYT
>TRBJ2-5|TRBV5-1
ASSPGQGFEETQY
>TRBJ2-7|TRBV5-4
ASSLDPSGAYEQY
>TRBJ2-7|TRBV11-2
ASSLEAGPLYEQY
>TRBJ2-2|TRBV10-3
AILNTGTTGELF
>TRBJ2-5|TRBV5-4
ASSLAEGGRKTQY
>TRBJ2-1|TRBV11-2
ASGYRDSRPEQF
>TRBJ2-7|TRBV7-8
ASSLKRLAAPYEQY
>TRBJ2-1|TRBV5-1
ASSSNEGSGSGNEQF
>TRBJ2-1|TRBV7-2
ASSLRQSYNEQF
>TRBJ2-1|TRBV5-4
ASSAIGDREQF
>TRBJ1-2|TRBV10-3
AIRGRANYGYT
>TRBJ2-3|TRBV2
ASSEQDRGDTQY
>TRBJ1-2|TRBV6-6
ASSHGQGGGYT
>TRBJ2-2|TRBV18
ASSLGFNTGELF
>TRBJ1-5|TRBV30
AWSHMELAGQPQH
>TRBJ2-7|TRBV11-2
ASSWDSYAYEQY
>TRBJ2-1|TRBV28
ASKGGGTYNEQF
>TRBJ2-1|TRBV9
ASSHSGAYNEQF
>TRBJ1-1|TRBV6-1
ASDGYTEAF
>TRBJ1-2|TRBV15
ATSRDLPGTGTKGYT
>TRBJ2-1|TRBV10-2
ASSGFNEQF
>TRBJ2-1|TRBV9
ASSNLAGATSSYNEQF
>TRBJ1-5|TRBV7-8
ASSLQEVQPQH
>TRBJ2-7|TRBV6-1
ASSGLLASGGVGSYEQY
>TRBJ2-5|TRBV6-6
ASSYAGQPETQY
>TRBJ2-2|TRBV5-1
ASSLGQGGGELF
>TRBJ1-6|TRBV6-5
ASSYAGGNNSPLH
>TRBJ2-3|TRBV27
AIRPKGIADTQY
>TRBJ1-1|TRBV7-2
ASSLAAQLNTEAF
>TRBJ2-6|TRBV14
ASSNRAPLSGANVLT
>TRBJ1-2|TRBV9
ASSASGTPDGYT
>TRBJ2-7|TRBV27
ASSRTGPAYEQY
>TRBJ1-5|TRBV5-8
ASVPGQNSNQPQH
>TRBJ1-5|TRBV6-1
ASSDSYSNQPQH
>TRBJ2-2|TRBV30
AWSPSPWELF
>TRBJ2-5|TRBV6-1
ASSEVGGGVRETQY
>TRBJ1-3|TRBV19
ATGDTFSGNTIY